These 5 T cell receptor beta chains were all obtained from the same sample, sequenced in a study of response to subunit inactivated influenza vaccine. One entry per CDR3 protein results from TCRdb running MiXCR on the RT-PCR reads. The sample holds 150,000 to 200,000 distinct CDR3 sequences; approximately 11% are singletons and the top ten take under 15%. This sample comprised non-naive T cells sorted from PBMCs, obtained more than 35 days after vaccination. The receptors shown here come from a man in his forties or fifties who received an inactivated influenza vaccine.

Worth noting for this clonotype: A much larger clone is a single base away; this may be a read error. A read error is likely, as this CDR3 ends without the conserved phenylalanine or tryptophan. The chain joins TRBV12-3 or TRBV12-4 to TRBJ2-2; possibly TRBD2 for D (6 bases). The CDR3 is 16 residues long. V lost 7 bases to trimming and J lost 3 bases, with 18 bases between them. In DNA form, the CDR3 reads TGTGCCAGCATCAACAATTGGGGGGAATACACCGGGGAGCTGTTTCTT. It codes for CASINNWGEYTGELFL.

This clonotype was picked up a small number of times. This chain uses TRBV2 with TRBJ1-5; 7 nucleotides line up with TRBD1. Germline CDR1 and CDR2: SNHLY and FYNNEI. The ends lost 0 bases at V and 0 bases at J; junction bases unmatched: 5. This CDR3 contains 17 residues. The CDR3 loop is CASSEAGTVYSNQPQHF. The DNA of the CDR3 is TGTGCCAGCAGTGAAGCGGGGACAGTTTATAGCAATCAGCCCCAGCATTTT.

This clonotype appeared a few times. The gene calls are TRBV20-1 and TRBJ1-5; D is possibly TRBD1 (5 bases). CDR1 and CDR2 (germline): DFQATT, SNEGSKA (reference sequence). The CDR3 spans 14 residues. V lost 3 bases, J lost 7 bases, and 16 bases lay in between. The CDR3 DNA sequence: TGCAGTGCTAGTCCTGTCAGGGTGAGACAGCCCCAGCATTTT. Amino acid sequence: CSASPVRVRQPQHF.

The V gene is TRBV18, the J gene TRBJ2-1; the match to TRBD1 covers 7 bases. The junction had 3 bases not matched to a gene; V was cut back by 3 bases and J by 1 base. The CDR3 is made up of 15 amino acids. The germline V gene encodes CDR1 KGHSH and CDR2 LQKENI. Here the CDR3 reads CASSPTGVSYNEQFF. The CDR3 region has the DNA TGTGCCAGCTCACCTACAGGGGTATCCTACAATGAGCAGTTCTTC.

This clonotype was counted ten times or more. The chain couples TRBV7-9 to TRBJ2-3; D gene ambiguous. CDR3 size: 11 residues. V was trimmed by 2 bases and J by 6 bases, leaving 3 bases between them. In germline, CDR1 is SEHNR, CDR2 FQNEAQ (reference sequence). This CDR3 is CASSLIDTQYF. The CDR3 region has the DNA TGTGCCAGCAGCTTAATTGATACGCAGTATTTT.